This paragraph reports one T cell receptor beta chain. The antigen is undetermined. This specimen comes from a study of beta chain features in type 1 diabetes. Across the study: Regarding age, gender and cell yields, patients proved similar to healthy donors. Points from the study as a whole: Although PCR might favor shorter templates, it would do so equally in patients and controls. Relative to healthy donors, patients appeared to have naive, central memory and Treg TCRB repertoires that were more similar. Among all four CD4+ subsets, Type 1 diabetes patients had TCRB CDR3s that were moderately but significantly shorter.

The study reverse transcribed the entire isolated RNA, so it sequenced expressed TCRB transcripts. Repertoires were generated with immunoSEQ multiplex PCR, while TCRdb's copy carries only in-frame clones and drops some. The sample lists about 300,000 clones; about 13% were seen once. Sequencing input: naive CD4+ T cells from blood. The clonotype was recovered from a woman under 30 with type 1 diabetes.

CDR3 loop: CSGKPGLAGGSSYNEQFF. Here the CDR3 DNA reads TGCAGCGGGAAACCGGGACTAGCGGGAGGAAGCTCCTACAATGAGCAGTTCTTC. The rearrangement uses TRBV29-1 and TRBJ2-1, with TRBD2 matching 15 bases. The trim removed 7 bases at V and 0 bases at J, leaving 10 bases unmatched. CDR1 SQVTM and CDR2 ANQGSEA come from the germline V gene. The CDR3 covers 18 residues.